The 2 T cell receptor beta chains presented below share a single source sample, sequenced in a study of blood T cell repertoires in COVID-19. Clones were sequenced by immunoSEQ multiplex PCR, and TCRdb holds only the in-frame ones, with some missing. The profile shows approximately 70,000 clones, about 73% of them singletons. The sequenced material came from peripheral blood. All receptors come from a woman in her 70s with acute or convalescent COVID-19.

The chain employs TRBV5-1 and TRBJ2-1; 9 bases line up with TRBD2. The length of the CDR3 is 17 residues. The germline V gene encodes CDR1 SGHRS and CDR2 YFSETQ. V lost 0 bases and J lost 0; bases outside the gene matches: 4. The DNA for the CDR3 is TGCGCCAGCAGCTTGGCTCTAGCGGGGTCCTCCTACAATGAGCAGTTCTTC. Its protein product is CASSLALAGSSYNEQFF.

The V gene is TRBV2, the J gene TRBJ1-4; D not certain. The V end lost 6 bases, the J end lost 0 bases, and 5 bases lay between the germline ends. Germline V gene lookup returns CDR1 SNHLY and CDR2 FYNNEI. The CDR3 loop spans 13 amino acids. The CDR3 coding sequence is TGTGCCAGCAGGGAGACAACTAATGAAAAACTGTTTTTT. Translation: CASRETTNEKLFF.